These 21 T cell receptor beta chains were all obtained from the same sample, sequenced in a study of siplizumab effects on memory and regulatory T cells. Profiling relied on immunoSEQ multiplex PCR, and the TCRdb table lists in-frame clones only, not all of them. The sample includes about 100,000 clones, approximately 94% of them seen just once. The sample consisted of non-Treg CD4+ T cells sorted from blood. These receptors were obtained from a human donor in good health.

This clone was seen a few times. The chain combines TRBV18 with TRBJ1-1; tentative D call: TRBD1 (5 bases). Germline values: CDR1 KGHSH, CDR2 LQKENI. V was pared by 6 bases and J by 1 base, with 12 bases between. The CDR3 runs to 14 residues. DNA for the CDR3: TGTGCCAGCTCTCAGAGACAGACGAACACTGAAGCTTTCTTT. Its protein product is CASSQRQTNTEAFF. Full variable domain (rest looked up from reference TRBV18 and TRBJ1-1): NAGVMQNPRHLVRRRGQEARLRCSPMKGHSHVYWYRQLPEEGLKFMVYLQKENIIDESGMPKERFSAEFPKEGPSILRIQQVVRGDSAAYFCASSQRQTNTEAFFGQGTRLTVV.

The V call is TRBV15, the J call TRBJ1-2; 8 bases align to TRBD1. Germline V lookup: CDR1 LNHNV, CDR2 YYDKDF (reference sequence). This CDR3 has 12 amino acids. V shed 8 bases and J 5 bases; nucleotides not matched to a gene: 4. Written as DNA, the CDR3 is TGTGCCACCTACGGGACAGGTTATGGCTACACCTTC. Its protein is CATYGTGYGYTF.

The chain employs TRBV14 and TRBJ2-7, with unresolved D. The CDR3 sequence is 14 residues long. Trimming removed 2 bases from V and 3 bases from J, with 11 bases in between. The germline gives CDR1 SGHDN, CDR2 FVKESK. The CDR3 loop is CASSQFGVIYEQYF. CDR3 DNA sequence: TGTGCCAGCAGCCAATTTGGGGTTATCTACGAGCAGTACTTC. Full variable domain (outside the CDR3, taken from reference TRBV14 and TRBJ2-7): EAGVTQFPSHSVIEKGQTVTLRCDPISGHDNLYWYRRVMGKEIKFLLHFVKESKQDESGMPNNRFLAERTGGTYSTLKVQPAELEDSGVYFCASSQFGVIYEQYFGPGTRLTVT.

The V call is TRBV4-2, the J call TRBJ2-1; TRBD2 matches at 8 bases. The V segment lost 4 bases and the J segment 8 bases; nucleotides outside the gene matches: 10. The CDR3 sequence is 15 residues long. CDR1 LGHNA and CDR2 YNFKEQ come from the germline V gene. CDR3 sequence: CASSPRPGLGYEQFF. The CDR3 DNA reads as TGTGCCAGCAGCCCTCGCCCGGGACTAGGATATGAGCAGTTCTTC.

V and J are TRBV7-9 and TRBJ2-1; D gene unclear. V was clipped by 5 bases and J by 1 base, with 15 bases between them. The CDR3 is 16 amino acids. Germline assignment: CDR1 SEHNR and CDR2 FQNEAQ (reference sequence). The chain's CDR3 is CASSKMGGPSYNEQFF. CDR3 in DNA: TGTGCCAGCAGCAAGATGGGTGGTCCATCCTACAATGAGCAGTTCTTC.

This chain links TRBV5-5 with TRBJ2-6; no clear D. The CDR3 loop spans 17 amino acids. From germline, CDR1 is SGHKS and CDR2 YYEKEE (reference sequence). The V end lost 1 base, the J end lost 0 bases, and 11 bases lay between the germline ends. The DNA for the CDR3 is TGTGCCAGCAGCTTGCCCCAAGTGAGCTCTGGGGCCAACGTCCTGACTTTC. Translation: CASSLPQVSSGANVLTF. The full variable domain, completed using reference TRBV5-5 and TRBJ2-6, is DAGVTQSPTHLIKTRGQQVTLRCSPISGHKSVSWYQQVLGQGPQFIFQYYEKEERGRGNFPDRFSARQFPNYSSELNVNALLLGDSALYLCASSLPQVSSGANVLTFGAGSRLTVL.

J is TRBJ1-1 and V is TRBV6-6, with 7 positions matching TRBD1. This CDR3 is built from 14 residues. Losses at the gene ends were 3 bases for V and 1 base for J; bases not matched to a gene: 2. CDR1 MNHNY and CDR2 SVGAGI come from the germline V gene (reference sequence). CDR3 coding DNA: TGTGCCAGCAGTTATAGGACAGGGAACACTGAAGCTTTCTTT. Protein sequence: CASSYRTGNTEAFF.

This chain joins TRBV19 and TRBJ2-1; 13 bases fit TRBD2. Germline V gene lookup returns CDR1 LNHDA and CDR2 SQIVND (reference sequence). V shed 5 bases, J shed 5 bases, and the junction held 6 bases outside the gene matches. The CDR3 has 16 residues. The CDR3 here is CASSSTSGRPHNEQFF. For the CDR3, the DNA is TGTGCCAGTAGTTCGACTAGCGGGAGGCCCCACAATGAGCAGTTCTTC.

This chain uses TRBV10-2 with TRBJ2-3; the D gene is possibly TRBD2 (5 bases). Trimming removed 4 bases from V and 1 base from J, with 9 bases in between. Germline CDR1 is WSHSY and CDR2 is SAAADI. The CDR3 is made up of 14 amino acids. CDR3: CASSVGSGTDTQYF. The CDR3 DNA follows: TGCGCCAGCAGTGTCGGTAGCGGCACAGATACGCAGTATTTT.

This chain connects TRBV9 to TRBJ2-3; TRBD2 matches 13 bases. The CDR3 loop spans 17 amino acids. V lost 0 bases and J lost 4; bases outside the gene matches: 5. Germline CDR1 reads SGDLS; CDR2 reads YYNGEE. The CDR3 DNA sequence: TGTGCCAGCAGCGTAGTCGGACTAGCGGGAGTAGCAGATACGCAGTATTTT. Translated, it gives CASSVVGLAGVADTQYF.

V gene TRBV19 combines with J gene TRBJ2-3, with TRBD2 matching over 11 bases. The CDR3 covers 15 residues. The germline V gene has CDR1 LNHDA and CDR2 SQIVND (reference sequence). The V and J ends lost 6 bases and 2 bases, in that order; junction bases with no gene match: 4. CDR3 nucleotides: TGTGCCAGTAGCGATAGCGGGAGGGCCACAGATACGCAGTATTTT. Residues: CASSDSGRATDTQYF.

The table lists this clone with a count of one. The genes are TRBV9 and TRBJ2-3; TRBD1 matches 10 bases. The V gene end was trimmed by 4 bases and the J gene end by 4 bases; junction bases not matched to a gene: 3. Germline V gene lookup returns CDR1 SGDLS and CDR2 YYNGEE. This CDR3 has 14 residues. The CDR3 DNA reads TGTGCCAGCAGCCCGGGACAGGGGTCAGATACGCAGTATTTT. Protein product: CASSPGQGSDTQYF.

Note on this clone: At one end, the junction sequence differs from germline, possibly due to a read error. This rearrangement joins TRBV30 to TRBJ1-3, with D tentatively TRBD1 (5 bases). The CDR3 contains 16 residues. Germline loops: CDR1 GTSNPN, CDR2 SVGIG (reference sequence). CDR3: CAGRNGAGMKGNTIYF. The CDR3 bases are TGTGCCGGGAGAAACGGGGCAGGGATGAAAGGAAACACCATATATTTT. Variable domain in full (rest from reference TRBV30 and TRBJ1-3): SQTIHQWPATLVQPVGSPLSLECTVEGTSNPNLYWYRQAAGRGLQLLFYSVGIGQISSEVPQNLSASRPQDRQFILSSKKLLLSDSGFYLCAGRNGAGMKGNTIYFGEGSWLTVV.

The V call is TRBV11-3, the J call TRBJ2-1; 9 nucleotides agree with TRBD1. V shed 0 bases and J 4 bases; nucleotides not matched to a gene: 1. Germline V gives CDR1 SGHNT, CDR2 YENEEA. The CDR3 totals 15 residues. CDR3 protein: CASSLEGQGYNEQFF. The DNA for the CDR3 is TGTGCCAGCAGCTTAGAGGGACAGGGATACAATGAGCAGTTCTTC.

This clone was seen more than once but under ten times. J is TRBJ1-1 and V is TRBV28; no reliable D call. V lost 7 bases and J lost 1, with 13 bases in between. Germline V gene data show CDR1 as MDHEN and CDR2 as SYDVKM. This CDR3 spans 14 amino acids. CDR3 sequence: CASTLGVGNTEAFF. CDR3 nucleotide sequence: TGTGCCAGCACCCTCGGGGTTGGGAACACTGAAGCTTTCTTT.

CDR3 protein: CASSLYIAANTGELFF. The CDR3, as DNA: TGTGCCAGCAGCTTATATATAGCGGCAAACACCGGGGAGCTGTTTTTT. The genes are TRBV11-2 and TRBJ2-2; D may be TRBD2 (6 bases). The CDR3 sequence is 16 residues long. Per the germline V gene, CDR1 is SGHAT and CDR2 is FQNNGV. Deletions cut 2 bases from V and 2 bases from J, with 12 bases between.

Written as DNA, the CDR3 is TGTGCCAGTAGTATTCGGGGGGACCCAACGAACACCGGGGAGCTGTTTTTT. Protein sequence: CASSIRGDPTNTGELFF. The chain employs TRBV19 and TRBJ2-2; TRBD2 agrees at 7 bases. The CDR3 has 17 amino acids. The J segment lost 0 bases and the V segment lost 3 bases, leaving 7 bases of the junction unmatched. Germline loops: CDR1 LNHDA, CDR2 SQIVND (reference sequence).

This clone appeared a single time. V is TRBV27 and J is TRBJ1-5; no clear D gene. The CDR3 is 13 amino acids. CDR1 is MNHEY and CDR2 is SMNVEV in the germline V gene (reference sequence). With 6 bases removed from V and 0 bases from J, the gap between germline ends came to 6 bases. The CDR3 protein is CASSSASNQPQHF. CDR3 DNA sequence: TGTGCCAGCAGCTCGGCTAGCAATCAGCCCCAGCATTTT.

This CDR3 reads CATSRDQFWGNQPQHF. The CDR3 DNA reads as TGTGCCACCAGCAGAGATCAGTTTTGGGGGAATCAGCCCCAGCATTTT. The chain carries TRBV15 and TRBJ1-5; tentative D call: TRBD1 (5 bases). The germline V and J ends were trimmed by 0 bases and 4 bases, with 13 bases remaining between them. Germline CDR1 LNHNV, CDR2 YYDKDF (reference sequence). CDR3 length: 16 residues.

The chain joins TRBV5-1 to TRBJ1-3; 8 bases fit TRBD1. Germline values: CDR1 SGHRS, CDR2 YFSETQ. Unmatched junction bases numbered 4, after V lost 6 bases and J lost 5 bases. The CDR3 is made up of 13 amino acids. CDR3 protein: CASKQGERNTIYF. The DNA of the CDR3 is TGCGCCAGCAAACAGGGGGAGAGAAACACCATATATTTT.

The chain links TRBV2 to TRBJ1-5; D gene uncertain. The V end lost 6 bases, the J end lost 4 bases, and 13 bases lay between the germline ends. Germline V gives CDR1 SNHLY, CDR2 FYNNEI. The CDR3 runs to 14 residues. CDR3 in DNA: TGTGCCAGCAGCGCCCTTCTTGGTAATCAGCCCCAGCATTTT. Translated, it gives CASSALLGNQPQHF.